The 5 T cell receptor beta chains in this list originate from one sample, sequenced in a study of T cell repertoires and HLA-DP antigens. These receptors are not linked to any known antigen. Some clones are missing from TCRdb's copy, which holds only in-frame ones; the method was immunoSEQ multiplex PCR. The table shows roughly 73,000 clones, with around four fifths occurring only once. Source material: CD4+ T cells from PBMCs. The receptors shown here come from a man aged 60-69 years in good health and CMV-seronegative.

This chain links TRBV6-5 with TRBJ1-5, with 8 bases that match TRBD1. The CDR3 is 14 amino acids. V was clipped by 5 bases and J by 6 bases; unmatched bases: 6. Germline V gives CDR1 MNHEY, CDR2 SVGAGI. CDR3 in amino acids: CASSPAGGTQPQHF. The CDR3 DNA reads as TGTGCCAGCAGTCCTGCAGGGGGCACTCAGCCCCAGCATTTT.

The chain is built from TRBV30 and TRBJ1-1; TRBD1 aligns across 7 bases. Germline trimming cut 5 bases from V and 2 bases from J; bases unmatched to any gene: 2. Germline V gene data show CDR1 as GTSNPN and CDR2 as SVGIG (reference sequence). CDR3 length: 12 residues. The CDR3 reads CAWDRVNTEAFF. DNA for the CDR3: TGTGCCTGGGACAGGGTAAACACTGAAGCTTTCTTT.

The CDR3 DNA reads TGTGCCAGCAGTGATTATTCGGTGGAAAAACTGTTTTTT. It encodes CASSDYSVEKLFF. This chain joins TRBV2 and TRBJ1-4; D is unclear. Germline V CDR1 and CDR2: SNHLY, FYNNEI. Trimming took 3 bases from V and 8 from J, leaving 10 bases between them. CDR3 length: 13 residues.

The chain carries TRBV7-9 and TRBJ2-3, with D possibly matching TRBD2 (6 bases). Germline V gives CDR1 SEHNR, CDR2 FQNEAQ (reference sequence). Trimming cost V 3 bases and J 6 bases, with 19 bases left between them. The CDR3 is made up of 16 amino acids. In DNA form, the CDR3 reads TGTGCCAGCAGCTTTCCCCCCAGGGCTGGAGGGGATACGCAGTATTTT. Translated, it gives CASSFPPRAGGDTQYF.

The rearrangement joins TRBV2 to TRBJ1-3; D is ambiguous. V lost 8 bases, J lost 4 bases, and 9 bases lay in between. Germline CDR1 is SNHLY and CDR2 is FYNNEI. CDR3 length equals 12 residues. This CDR3 reads CASQISGNTIYF. The DNA of the CDR3 is TGTGCCAGCCAGATATCAGGAAACACCATATATTTT.